These 18 T cell receptor beta chains originate from one sample sequenced in a study of T cells after somatic rescue of genetic block. TCRdb's copy holds only in-frame clones and misses some; the assay was immunoSEQ multiplex PCR. The profile covers 9,500 to 15,000 clones, with 71% appearing a single time and approximately 12% taken by the ten largest. Sequenced sample: peripheral blood mononuclear cells (PBMCs). These TCRs come from a boy younger than 18.

The CDR3 sequence is CASSLVGTVSGNTIYF. As DNA, the CDR3 is TGCGCCAGCAGCTTGGTCGGGACAGTCTCTGGAAACACCATATATTTT. The chain joins TRBV5-1 to TRBJ1-3; 7 nucleotides match TRBD1. Germline CDR1 and CDR2: SGHRS and YFSETQ. CDR3 length equals 16 residues. Losses at the gene ends were 0 bases for V and 0 bases for J; bases not matched to a gene: 3.

The chain recombines TRBV5-6 with TRBJ2-5, with 8 bases lining up with TRBD1. The length of the CDR3 is 16 residues. Germline V gives CDR1 SGHDT, CDR2 YYEEEE. Unmatched junction bases numbered 10, after V lost 1 base and J lost 5 bases. The DNA of the CDR3 is TGTGCCAGCAGCTTGACCCCGACAGGGGCGGGGGAGACCCAGTACTTC. It is translated as CASSLTPTGAGETQYF.

This sequence joins TRBV6-5 and TRBJ2-5; the D is unclear. The J call may be mistaken, given a closer DNA end match to TRBJ2-7. In germline, CDR1 is MNHEY, CDR2 SVGAGI. The CDR3 is 14 residues long. The CDR3 is CASKNERSSYEQYF. The CDR3 DNA sequence: TGTGCCAGCAAGAATGAAAGAAGCTCCTACGAGCAGTACTTC.

V and J are TRBV11-2 and TRBJ2-3; either TRBD1 or TRBD2 may supply D (6 bases each). Trimming cost V 1 base and J 3 bases, with 17 bases left between them. CDR1 and CDR2 (germline): SGHAT, FQNNGV. This CDR3 is 17 amino acids long. The CDR3 coding sequence is TGTGCCAGCAGCTTAGCCTCAGTGGGGGGCAAAACAGATACGCAGTATTTT. Translated: CASSLASVGGKTDTQYF.

The V and J genes are TRBV4-1 and TRBJ2-5; weak D call: TRBD1 (6 bases). The last part of the DNA fits TRBJ2-7 better; the J call may be wrong. The germline CDR1 and CDR2 sequences are MGHRA and YSYEKL. The CDR3 contains 13 residues. The CDR3 DNA reads as TGCGCCAGCAGCCCCGGACAGCTCTACGAGCAGTACTTC. Encoded protein: CASSPGQLYEQYF.

V gene TRBV5-7 combines with J gene TRBJ1-5, with 8 positions matching TRBD1. TRBV5-7 is assigned to the ORF class and has an uncertain function. The CDR3 runs to 13 residues. V gave up 5 bases and J gave up 4 bases; unmatched junction bases: 2. The CDR3 loop is CASSWTGNQPQHF. Here the CDR3 DNA reads TGTGCCAGCAGTTGGACAGGGAATCAGCCCCAGCATTTT.

J is TRBJ2-5 and V is TRBV25-1, with 8 bases identical to TRBD1. V shed 1 base and J 2 bases; nucleotides not matched to a gene: 3. Germline-derived CDR1 and CDR2 are MGHDK and SYGVNS. This CDR3 comprises 15 residues. The CDR3 DNA follows: TGTGCCAGCAGTGAATGGACAGGGACACAAGAGACCCAGTACTTC. Its translation is CASSEWTGTQETQYF. Complete variable domain (other parts from reference TRBV25-1 and TRBJ2-5): EADIYQTPRYLVIGTGKKITLECSQTMGHDKMYWYQQDPGMELHLIHYSYGVNSTEKGDLSSESTVSRIRTEHFPLTLESARPSHTSQYLCASSEWTGTQETQYFGPGTRLLVL.

The V call is TRBV19, the J call TRBJ1-6, with D unclear. The germline V gene has CDR1 LNHDA and CDR2 SQIVND (reference sequence). Trimming left V 0 bases short and J 7 bases short, with 4 bases between. CDR3 length: 13 residues. CDR3 DNA: TGTGCCAGTAGTATAGAATTCAATTCACCCCTCCACTTT. Translating it yields CASSIEFNSPLHF.

The chain combines TRBV6-5 with TRBJ2-1, with D unclear. CDR3 length: 16 residues. CDR1 MNHEY and CDR2 SVGAGI come from the germline V gene. With 2 bases removed from V and 2 bases from J, the gap between germline ends came to 13 bases. CDR3 coding DNA: TGTGCCAGCAGTTACCGTCGGCCGGGTACCTACAATGAGCAGTTCTTC. Its translation: CASSYRRPGTYNEQFF.

The rearrangement joins TRBV4-1 to TRBJ1-5, with 10 nucleotides matching TRBD1. This CDR3 is 16 amino acids long. Germline V gives CDR1 MGHRA, CDR2 YSYEKL. Losses at the gene ends were 0 bases for V and 5 bases for J; bases not matched to a gene: 4. The CDR3 region has the DNA TGCGCCAGCAGCCAAGATCGGACAGGGGGTTATCAGCCCCAGCATTTT. This translates into CASSQDRTGGYQPQHF.

This clone was seen just once. The V call is TRBV5-1, the J call TRBJ1-4; maybe TRBD1 (6 bases). Germline CDR1 SGHRS, CDR2 YFSETQ. V dropped 3 bases and J dropped 3 bases, with 9 bases sitting between them. This CDR3 is 14 amino acids long. CDR3 DNA: TGCGCCAGCAGCTGGACAGTTCCTAATGAAAAACTGTTTTTT. As protein: CASSWTVPNEKLFF.

The CDR3, as DNA: TGCGCCAGCAGTGAACGGTCCAACTATGGCTACACCTTC. As protein: CASSERSNYGYTF. The rearrangement links TRBV10-1 to TRBJ1-2; no firm D call. The germline gives CDR1 WNHNN, CDR2 SYGVQD (reference sequence). V lost 3 bases, J lost 2 bases, and 7 bases lay in between. This CDR3 is 13 amino acids long.

The chain is built from TRBV9 and TRBJ1-4; tentative D call: TRBD1 (6 bases). V gave up 0 bases and J gave up 7 bases, with 13 bases separating them. The CDR3 covers 15 residues. CDR1 SGDLS and CDR2 YYNGEE come from the germline V gene. The CDR3 nucleotides are TGTGCCAGCAGCGTAGGGACAGTCCAACCTGAAAAACTGTTTTTT. Protein sequence: CASSVGTVQPEKLFF.

In this sample, this clone turned up a few times. The chain employs TRBV7-3 and TRBJ1-2; TRBD1 agrees at 10 bases. Germline CDR1 and CDR2: SGHTA and FQGTGA. V lost 2 bases, J lost 0 bases, and 3 bases stayed unmatched. CDR3 length: 16 amino acids. CDR3 loop: CASSLGQGGTNYGYTF. CDR3 coding DNA: TGTGCCAGCAGCTTAGGACAGGGGGGAACTAACTATGGCTACACCTTC.

The chain uses TRBV28 and TRBJ1-2; 8 positions match TRBD1. CDR3 length: 13 residues. V shed 6 bases and J 7 bases; nucleotides not matched to a gene: 7. Germline loops: CDR1 MDHEN, CDR2 SYDVKM. The chain's CDR3 is CASSSDRGSGYTF. In DNA, the CDR3 is TGTGCCAGCAGCAGCGACAGGGGAAGTGGCTACACCTTC.

This clone was counted between two and nine times. V is TRBV13 and J is TRBJ2-3; perhaps TRBD2 as D (5 bases). The germline V and J ends were trimmed by 0 bases and 5 bases, with 9 bases remaining between them. The length of the CDR3 is 14 residues. Germline V gene lookup returns CDR1 PRHDT and CDR2 FYEKMQ (reference sequence). The CDR3 region has the DNA TGTGCCAGCAGCTTAGGAGCGGCTGGAGATACGCAGTATTTT. Encoded protein: CASSLGAAGDTQYF. The full variable domain, completed using reference TRBV13 and TRBJ2-3, is AAGVIQSPRHLIKEKRETATLKCYPIPRHDTVYWYQQGPGQDPQFLISFYEKMQSDKGSIPDRFSAQQFSDYHSELNMSSLELGDSALYFCASSLGAAGDTQYFGPGTRLTVL.

The chain recombines TRBV6-1 with TRBJ2-7; D gene unclear. Germline values: CDR1 MNHNS, CDR2 SASEGT. This CDR3 has 14 residues. Trimming pared 2 bases from V and 1 base from J, leaving 9 bases between. The CDR3 nucleotides are TGTGCCAGCAGTGAACCCGGCAGTTCCTACGAGCAGTACTTC. Translated: CASSEPGSSYEQYF.

The CDR3 reads CASSFSGPGANVLTF. The CDR3 DNA follows: TGCGCCAGCAGCTTCTCAGGGCCTGGGGCCAACGTCCTGACTTTC. The V and J genes are TRBV5-1 and TRBJ2-6; D is possibly TRBD1 (5 bases). Trimming shortened V by 2 bases and J by 2 bases, and 8 bases separated the two germline ends. Germline V gene data show CDR1 as SGHRS and CDR2 as YFSETQ. This CDR3 has 15 residues.